The 27 T cell receptor beta chains reported below all come from one sample, sequenced in a study of CD8+ T cells in alopecia areata. Reverse transcription of extracted RNA yielded cDNA, which provided the sequencing template. The protocol was immunoSEQ multiplex PCR, while the TCRdb copy is restricted to in-frame clones and leaves out a portion. In the table there are 180,000 or so clones, less than 75% of which are singletons. The sample here was CD8+ T cells sorted from blood, taken at week 0. These receptors were obtained from a human donor with alopecia areata.

CDR3 nucleotide sequence: TGTGCCAGCAGTGAGGGTCGATATAATTCACCCCTCCACTTT. Its translation: CASSEGRYNSPLHF. The genes are TRBV6-1 and TRBJ1-6; no reliable D call. The CDR3 is made up of 14 amino acids. The V end lost 3 bases, the J end lost 4 bases, and 7 bases lay between the germline ends. Germline V gene data show CDR1 as MNHNS and CDR2 as SASEGT.

This clone was picked up a small number of times. This chain joins TRBV10-3 and TRBJ2-3; D remains unclear. Per the germline V gene, CDR1 is ENHRY and CDR2 is SYGVKD. V lost 8 bases to trimming and J lost 0 bases, with 9 bases between them. This CDR3 region has 13 residues. The CDR3 DNA sequence: TGTGCCATCGAGGAAGCCAGCACAGATACGCAGTATTTT. The encoded protein is CAIEEASTDTQYF.

The chain is built from TRBV9 and TRBJ1-1; D remains unclear. Trimming stripped 4 bases from V and 1 base from J, with 11 bases between. CDR3 length: 14 residues. Germline values: CDR1 SGDLS, CDR2 YYNGEE. CDR3 amino acids: CASSSSIGNTEAFF. The CDR3 DNA sequence: TGTGCCAGCAGCTCATCCATCGGGAACACTGAAGCTTTCTTT.

Only one count was recorded for this clone. CDR3 residues: CASSAQGAFDTGELFF. As DNA, the CDR3 is TGTGCCAGCAGTGCGCAGGGGGCTTTCGACACCGGGGAGCTGTTTTTT. This rearrangement joins TRBV2 to TRBJ2-2, with 8 bases matching TRBD1. The CDR3 has 16 residues. With 4 bases clipped from V and 3 bases from J, the junction kept 7 bases outside the gene matches. The germline V gene has CDR1 SNHLY and CDR2 FYNNEI.

This clone was detected only a few times. The chain recombines TRBV29-1 with TRBJ2-1, with 12 bases matching TRBD2. The V and J ends lost 7 bases and 8 bases, in that order; junction bases with no gene match: 12. Germline CDR1 is SQVTM and CDR2 is ANQGSEA. The length of the CDR3 is 15 residues. The CDR3 spells CSAPSGGVSRDEQFF. The DNA of the CDR3 is TGCAGCGCCCCTAGCGGGGGGGTTTCTAGAGATGAGCAGTTCTTC.

The chain combines TRBV7-9 with TRBJ2-1; 7 nucleotides align to TRBD2. Trimming cost V 7 bases and J 14 bases; bases outside gene matches: 17. The CDR3 length is 14 residues. Germline CDR1 is SEHNR and CDR2 is FQNEAQ (reference sequence). The CDR3 DNA reads TGTGCCAGCATAACTAGCGAGCTAACCCCGAGTGAGTTCTTC. This translates into CASITSELTPSEFF.

As to this clone: An end of the junction does not agree with germline; a read error may underlie this. This chain uses TRBV7-7 with TRBJ2-1; perhaps D is TRBD1 or TRBD2 (6 bases each). Per the germline V gene, CDR1 is SSHAT and CDR2 is FNYEAQ (reference sequence). The CDR3 has 15 amino acids. CDR3 DNA: TGTGCTAGCAGCTTAGGGGGGATCGGGTCGGGTGAGCAGTTCTTC. Protein sequence: CASSLGGIGSGEQFF.

The rearrangement joins TRBV2 to TRBJ2-7; D is possibly TRBD2 (7 bases). With 2 bases removed from V and 3 bases from J, the gap between germline ends came to 14 bases. Germline CDR1 is SNHLY and CDR2 is FYNNEI. The CDR3 is made up of 15 amino acids. CDR3 loop: CASSESGGLGYEQYF. The CDR3 DNA is TGTGCCAGCAGTGAATCGGGGGGCCTCGGCTACGAGCAGTACTTC.

The chain is built from TRBV2 and TRBJ2-2; 12 bases agree with TRBD1. The trim removed 4 bases at V and 0 bases at J, leaving 9 bases unmatched. This CDR3 comprises 19 residues. Per germline, CDR1 SNHLY and CDR2 FYNNEI. The CDR3 DNA sequence: TGTGCCAGCAGTGTTGACCGGGACAGGGGGCCCTCGAACACCGGGGAGCTGTTTTTT. It codes for CASSVDRDRGPSNTGELFF.

V and J are TRBV13 and TRBJ1-3; the D is unclear. This CDR3 contains 16 residues. With 1 base removed from V and 0 bases from J, the gap between germline ends came to 10 bases. CDR1 and CDR2 from the germline V gene are PRHDT and FYEKMQ (reference sequence). The CDR3 DNA is TGTGCCAGCAGCTTAGAGGGCGGCCACTCTGGAAACACCATATATTTT. This codes for CASSLEGGHSGNTIYF.

This chain connects TRBV29-1 to TRBJ1-2, with 8 bases fitting TRBD1. J lost 3 bases, V lost 0 bases, and 9 bases had no gene match. The CDR3 has 16 residues. CDR1 and CDR2 from the germline V gene are SQVTM and ANQGSEA. The CDR3 here is CSVEDRAGTGHYGYTF. The CDR3, as DNA: TGCAGCGTTGAAGATAGGGCCGGGACAGGCCACTATGGCTACACCTTC.

A single count supports this clone. This chain connects TRBV7-9 to TRBJ2-1; 11 bases fit TRBD2. Germline lookup yields CDR1 SEHNR and CDR2 FQNEAQ (reference sequence). V gave up 0 bases and J gave up 4 bases; unmatched junction bases: 11. The CDR3 extends over 19 amino acids. CDR3 nucleotide sequence: TGTGCCAGCAGCTTAGCGACGGTTGCTAGCGGGGGGAAATACAATGAGCAGTTCTTC. Protein product: CASSLATVASGGKYNEQFF.

The chain links TRBV6-1 to TRBJ2-3; unclear D gene. Germline lookup yields CDR1 MNHNS and CDR2 SASEGT. The CDR3 runs to 16 residues. V lost 3 bases, J lost 2 bases, and 15 bases lay in between. The CDR3 nucleotides are TGTGCCAGCAGTGACCCTCTGGAACGACACACAGATACGCAGTATTTT. Protein product: CASSDPLERHTDTQYF.

This clone was counted a few times. The chain couples TRBV19 to TRBJ2-1; no clear D. This CDR3 has 15 amino acids. With 0 bases removed from V and 6 bases from J, the gap between germline ends came to 12 bases. CDR1 is LNHDA and CDR2 is SQIVND in the germline V gene (reference sequence). The CDR3 is CASSIEGLVRNEQFF. CDR3 sequence (DNA): TGTGCCAGTAGTATAGAAGGGCTAGTTCGCAATGAGCAGTTCTTC.

The chain combines TRBV29-1 with TRBJ1-1; D might be TRBD1 (5 bases). V was clipped by 6 bases and J by 8 bases, with 22 bases between them. Germline-derived CDR1 and CDR2 are SQVTM and ANQGSEA. CDR3 length: 14 residues. This CDR3 reads CSVSRGTSSEEAFF. In DNA, the CDR3 is TGCAGCGTCTCGCGCGGGACCTCCTCCGAAGAAGCTTTCTTT.

V and J are TRBV27 and TRBJ1-5; no firm D call. Trimming pared 10 bases from V and 0 bases from J, leaving 13 bases between. From germline, CDR1 is MNHEY and CDR2 SMNVEV (reference sequence). The CDR3 length is 14 residues. The chain's CDR3 is CATSGVYSNQPQHF. The CDR3 DNA follows: TGTGCCACCTCGGGAGTCTATAGCAATCAGCCCCAGCATTTT.

As for this clone: The junction departs from the called germline gene at one end, perhaps through a read error. The J gene is TRBJ1-2, the V gene TRBV29-1; 8 nucleotides match TRBD1. This CDR3 has 12 amino acids. Per germline, CDR1 SQVTM and CDR2 ANQGSEA. The CDR3 region has the DNA TGCAGCGTTCCGGACAGGGAGGGTGGCCACACCTTC. Protein product: CSVPDREGGHTF.

This clone was seen more than once but under ten times. This chain uses TRBV29-1 with TRBJ2-1, with TRBD2 matching 13 bases. V lost 3 bases, J lost 0 bases, and 2 bases stayed unmatched. Germline V gives CDR1 SQVTM, CDR2 ANQGSEA. The CDR3 is made up of 16 amino acids. The CDR3 DNA sequence: TGCAGCGTTGAGGGACTAGCGGGACTCTCCTACAATGAGCAGTTCTTC. Its protein is CSVEGLAGLSYNEQFF.

On this clone: This CDR3 is also generated by other DNA sequences in the sample. The rearrangement joins TRBV25-1 to TRBJ2-7; D remains unclear. Germline V gene sequence: CDR1 MGHDK, CDR2 SYGVNS. The ends were cut back, 4 bases at V and 3 bases at J, with 4 bases in the middle. The CDR3 sequence is 11 residues long. The CDR3 here is CASSVSYEQYF. CDR3 bases: TGTGCCAGCAGTGTAAGCTACGAGCAGTACTTC.

This clone turned up a few times. The chain couples TRBV7-9 to TRBJ2-2, with D possibly matching TRBD2 (5 bases). Germline CDR1 SEHNR, CDR2 FQNEAQ (reference sequence). The CDR3 runs 14 residues. With 2 bases removed from V and 6 bases from J, the gap between germline ends came to 10 bases. Here the CDR3 DNA reads TGTGCCAGCAGCTTAATACTAGAGGCCGGGGAGCTGTTTTTT. It translates to CASSLILEAGELFF. The entire variable domain, with the rest obtained from reference TRBV7-9 and TRBJ2-2, is as follows: DTGVSQNPRHKITKRGQNVTFRCDPISEHNRLYWYRQTLGQGPEFLTYFQNEAQLEKSRLLSDRFSAERPKGSFSTLEIQRTEQGDSAMYLCASSLILEAGELFFGEGSRLTVL.

This chain joins TRBV10-2 and TRBJ1-2; D is ambiguous. With 3 bases removed from V and 6 bases from J, the gap between germline ends came to 8 bases. The CDR3 runs to 12 residues. CDR1 is WSHSY, CDR2 SAAADI, per germline. CDR3 sequence: CASSDLSDGYTF. The CDR3 DNA sequence: TGCGCCAGCAGTGACCTTTCTGATGGCTACACCTTC.

The chain combines TRBV13 with TRBJ2-1, with D possibly TRBD1 on 6 matching bases. Per germline, CDR1 PRHDT and CDR2 FYEKMQ (reference sequence). There are 15 residues in the CDR3. V lost 7 bases and J 9 bases, leaving 22 bases between the germline ends. CDR3 amino acids: CASTSDGSIQGEQFF. CDR3 DNA sequence: TGTGCCAGCACTTCCGATGGGTCTATACAGGGTGAGCAGTTCTTC.

The rearrangement uses TRBV13 and TRBJ1-2; D gene uncertain. This CDR3 has 12 residues. Trimming cost V 6 bases and J 8 bases, with 13 bases left between them. Germline CDR1 is PRHDT and CDR2 is FYEKMQ (reference sequence). The CDR3: CASSRGSGGYTF. In DNA form, the CDR3 reads TGTGCCAGCAGTCGGGGTAGTGGCGGCTACACCTTC.

V and J are TRBV6-1 and TRBJ2-5; 7 nucleotides align to TRBD1. This CDR3 region has 16 residues. V lost 0 bases to trimming and J lost 5 bases; unmatched junction nucleotides: 9. The germline CDR1 and CDR2 sequences are MNHNS and SASEGT. The CDR3: CASSEARTGLGETQYF. CDR3 DNA sequence: TGTGCCAGCAGTGAAGCTAGGACAGGCTTAGGGGAGACCCAGTACTTC.

The gene calls are TRBV27 and TRBJ2-3; 8 bases match TRBD2. The CDR3 is 15 residues long. V lost 6 bases, J lost 2 bases, and 7 bases stayed unmatched. Germline V gives CDR1 MNHEY, CDR2 SMNVEV (reference sequence). CDR3 region: CASSGGGSVTDTQYF. The CDR3 region has the DNA TGTGCCAGCAGCGGGGGGGGCTCCGTCACAGATACGCAGTATTTT.

The chain recombines TRBV7-8 with TRBJ2-4; 7 bases are a match to TRBD1. J lost 4 bases, V lost 5 bases, and 5 bases had no gene match. The germline V gene has CDR1 SGHVS and CDR2 FQNEAQ. The length of the CDR3 is 14 residues. The CDR3 nucleotides are TGTGCCAGCAGCCATGGGACAGAGAAAAACATTCAGTACTTC. Its translation: CASSHGTEKNIQYF.

CDR3 loop: CASSLAGVLSYEQYF. The DNA for the CDR3 is TGTGCCAGCAGCTTAGCAGGGGTACTTTCCTACGAGCAGTACTTC. V is TRBV7-8 and J is TRBJ2-7; D may be TRBD1 (5 bases). The germline V and J ends were trimmed by 0 bases and 1 base, with 10 bases remaining between them. The CDR3 totals 15 residues. CDR1 is SGHVS, CDR2 FQNEAQ, per germline. Combining the CDR3 with reference TRBV7-8 and TRBJ2-7 gives the whole variable domain GAGVSQSPRYKVAKRGQDVALRCDPISGHVSLFWYQQALGQGPEFLTYFQNEAQLDKSGLPSDRFFAERPEGSVSTLKIQRTQQEDSAVYLCASSLAGVLSYEQYFGPGTRLTVT.